This T cell receptor (beta chain) was retrieved from a study of cytomegalovirus exposure and HLA in healthy donors. General observations from the study: Cytomegalovirus association was assigned to about 150 TCR beta chains.

Clones were read by immunoSEQ multiplex PCR, and TCRdb kept only the in-frame ones, dropping some. This table holds under 75,000 clones, around 85% found once. Regarding this clone: Its antigen is still unknown.

This CDR3 has 14 amino acids. Germline CDR1 SEHNR, CDR2 FQNEAQ (reference sequence). The junction had 9 bases not matched to a gene; V was cut back by 5 bases and J by 5 bases. The rearrangement uses TRBV7-9 and TRBJ2-7; 7 bases map to TRBD2. This TCR was recovered from a man aged 25-40 years in good health and CMV-seronegative. The sample was PBMCs. The CDR3 DNA sequence: TGTGCCAGCAGCCGGACGGGGGGTGGGAACGAGCAGTACGTC. Its translation: CASSRTGGGNEQYV.